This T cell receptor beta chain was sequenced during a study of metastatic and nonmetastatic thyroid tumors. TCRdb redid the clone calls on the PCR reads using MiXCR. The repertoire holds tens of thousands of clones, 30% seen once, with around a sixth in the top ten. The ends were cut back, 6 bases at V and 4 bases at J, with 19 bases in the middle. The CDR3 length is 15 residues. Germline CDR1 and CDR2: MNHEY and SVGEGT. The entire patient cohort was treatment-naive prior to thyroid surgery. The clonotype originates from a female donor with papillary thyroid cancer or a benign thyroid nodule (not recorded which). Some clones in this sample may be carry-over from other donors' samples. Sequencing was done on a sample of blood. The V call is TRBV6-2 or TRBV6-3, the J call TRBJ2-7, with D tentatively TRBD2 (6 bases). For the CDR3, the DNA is TGTGCCAGCAGCTCCCCCGGAGGGGTTGGGTACGAGCAGTACTTC. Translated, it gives CASSSPGGVGYEQYF.